This record looks at one TCR beta chain sequence and its context. Its cognate antigen is unknown. This sample is part of a study of response to subunit inactivated influenza vaccine. General study results and limits: Authors suggested each seasonal flu vaccination may recruit only limited numbers of new T cells.

The CDR3 loop spans 18 amino acids. The V and J ends lost 2 bases and 1 base respectively, with 18 bases between them. CDR1 and CDR2 from the germline V gene are ENHRY and SYGVKD. TCRdb processed the RT-PCR reads anew with MiXCR; each CDR3 protein has one entry. The table records about half a million distinct CDR3 sequences, 25% of them present only once. The source was CD4+ T cells sorted from PBMCs, collected around 5 days after vaccination. This clonotype was sampled from a man aged 45-65 years who received an inactivated influenza vaccine. The chain couples TRBV10-3 to TRBJ2-4; D not certain. For the CDR3, the DNA is TGTGCCATCAGTGAGACCGGGCCCCGGATGGTGGCCAAAAACATTCAGTACTTC. Residues: CAISETGPRMVAKNIQYF.